The text below deals with one T cell receptor beta chain. Original methodology: Nucleated cell counts were estimated from reference gene primer amplification. Repertoires were generated with immunoSEQ multiplex PCR, while TCRdb's copy carries only in-frame clones and drops some. V and J calls and clone size are given by that table; D and trimming were obtained from the DNA. The sample records hundreds of thousands of clones, roughly 86% being singletons. The entry originates in a study of blood T cell repertoires in COVID-19. At the level of the study: PBMCs, B-cell-depleted T cells, or T cells provided the cDNA or gDNA that made up the material.

The CDR3 loop spans 15 amino acids. The germline V gene has CDR1 SNHLY and CDR2 FYNNEI. The V and J ends lost 2 bases and 2 bases, in that order; junction bases with no gene match: 4. Participants reported their clinical history, and cohort assignment relied on those reports. Each recovered donor of Cohort 3 presented with two negative PCRs, clearance, or symptom resolution. The clonotype originates from a woman aged 45-65 years who had recovered from COVID-19. The sample consisted of PBMCs or T cells enriched from blood (not recorded which). V and J are TRBV2 and TRBJ2-3, with 7 bases lining up with TRBD1. The CDR3 region has the DNA TGTGCCAGCAGTGAAAGGGACAGATTCACAGATACGCAGTATTTT. Its protein product is CASSERDRFTDTQYF.